This note documents a single T cell receptor (beta chain) sequence. Its antigen is still unknown. It has no much larger one-base neighbor in the sample; base qualities were not kept. Clipping removes 2 bases from V and 4 bases from J, with 6 as the unmatched junction base count. The CDR3, from cysteine to phenylalanine, totals 16 residues. CDR3 DNA only is kept here, 48 bases in frame from base 1. Via the germline V gene, CDR1 is MNHNS and CDR2 SASEGT. This sample is drawn from a study of cytomegalovirus exposure and HLA in healthy donors listed by TCRdb under 2017. The study in broad terms: According to an earlier analysis of around 600 of the donors, about 170 million T cells yielded 120 million or so unique TCR beta sequences and less than 300 Gb of sequence data. An early release that covered more than 550 HLA-typed donors contained about 290 gigabases of sequencing data and tens of millions of unique TCR sequences. Among the roughly 390 genotyped donors, around 81% belonged to the genetic ancestry cluster associated with self-reported Caucasian donors. The study aimed to test whether cataloging public T cell receptors could reveal signatures of past pathogen exposure. Using immunosequencing, the study profiled T cell repertoires from about 620 subjects and related those repertoires to cytomegalovirus serostatus. Along with the approximately 600-subject first cohort, a separate validation cohort of over 90 different subjects was used. The study combined high-throughput TCR immunosequencing, statistical association of individual TCRs with disease status, and machine learning to predict cytomegalovirus infection status. A later analysis re-examined previously published TCR beta repertoires from more than 650 donors and added high-resolution HLA genotyping to investigate patterns of TCR occurrence. The later analysis used no new phenotypic data to find candidate immune exposures, relying instead on TCR beta sequences and their occurrence across donors. An earlier analysis of fewer than 750 of the donors used high-throughput TCR beta sequencing to judge whether each TCR beta V gene segment behaved as functional or pseudogenic. Alongside the repertoire data, information on donor age, sex, ethnicity and CMV serostatus was compiled. In a later genetic analysis, genome-wide SNP genotypes for about 55% of the roughly 700 donors were used, and that subset was treated as a discovery cohort. All discovery cohort repertoires had been generated on a single sequencing platform. HLA typing included class I and class II loci at four-digit resolution. The number of typed donors differed by locus: 629-630 for A, B, C, DRB1 and DQB1; some 500 for DQA1; about 600 for DPA1; and 400 to 480 for DPB1. A handful of DR-DQ haplotypes were handled as single units for association and clustering because linkage in the cohort was strong. On average, about 240,000 unique TCR beta nucleotide sequences were sequenced per donor among a few hundred genotyped donors of the cohort, with around 19% of those sequences being non-productive. General findings and caveats noted by the study authors: In vitro tests confirmed that a few of the cytomegalovirus-associated TCR beta chains recognize cytomegalovirus antigens. At a false discovery rate of 0.05, a later analysis linked under 20,000 TCR beta sequences to specific HLA alleles. For the cohort, immune exposure information was limited to CMV serostatus. A later analysis found that TCR association rates varied across HLA loci, with DRB1 alleles showing the most associated TCRs and HLA-C alleles the fewest. The classifier was reported to diagnose cytomegalovirus status with high specificity and sensitivity in both the original and validation cohorts. A further reported finding was that TCR beta sequences accurately predicted the HLA-A and HLA-B alleles for most subjects in the first cohort. In a later analysis, most CMV-associated TCR beta chains were found to appear HLA-restricted, with HLA associations seemingly driven largely by CMV exposure. A later analysis found that HLA-associated TCR beta chains were more clonally expanded and had lower generation probabilities than equally common non-associated chains. An association between a missense DCLRE1C variant and V-gene and J-gene trimming of TCR beta chains was found in a later genetic analysis and replicated in an independent cohort. Assigning TCR associations to individual alleles was difficult when HLA alleles, especially DR and DQ, strongly co-occurred. According to a later analysis, parvovirus B19, influenza, CMV and Epstein-Barr virus appeared linked to several top co-occurrence clusters. Linkage disequilibrium might explain the correlated functional status among segregating V segments, but an unknown experimental factor could not be ruled out. In a later genetic analysis, fewer N-insertions in productive TCRs were reported among donors in an Asian-associated ancestry cluster than the approximately 670-donor mean. Roughly uniform sequencing depth across donors was assumed in presence/absence analyses, although this assumption may not hold. An earlier analysis of approximately 500 of the donors showed that most TCR beta V segments appeared in productive rearrangements either about 90% or about 30% of the time, which broadly matched IMGT annotations. Some IMGT-functional V segments, including TRBV6-2 and TRBV6-3, could not be distinguished by the 87-base-pair reads and were therefore excluded. The study listed 164 TCR beta chains as associated with cytomegalovirus. Most TCR sequences were observed very rarely across donors, whereas some public TCRs were present in many individuals. Over 15 rarely observed V segments, including chromosome 9 orphons, were excluded from the earlier analysis of about 600 of the donors because counts were too low. A group of highly shared sequence variants was considered likely to be a technical artifact of the sequencing pipeline. Because HLA typing was unavailable for some donors at each locus, only the typed subset was used in association tests. The authors suggested that the approach could potentially be extended to other disease states and immunological phenotypes. This cohort had only TCR beta chains sequenced, and the lack of alpha or paired-chain data limited which features could be detected.

To prepare the library, the immunoSEQ multiplex PCR assay was applied. The multiplex PCR relied on a mix of 60 forward primers for TCR Vbeta segments and 13 reverse primers for TCR Jbeta segments. The CDR3 region of rearranged TCR beta genes was amplified from genomic DNA with a multiplex PCR assay. The Illumina HiSeq System was used to sequence the amplified TCR beta libraries as 87-base-pair reads. Per the authors' processing: Across the 600 to 700 repertoires, a later analysis counted 80 million or so unique TCR beta chains, 9.5 million to 12 million of which were shared by at least two donors. Raw reads were error-corrected and collapsed into unique sequences with a nearest-neighbor algorithm that merged closely related sequences to remove PCR and sequencing errors. V, D and J gene segments were assigned by aligning CDR3 sequences to IMGT reference sequences. Each retained sequence needed at least a six-nucleotide match to both a V gene segment and a J gene segment. Rearrangements were called productive when the CDR3 lacked stop codons and stayed in frame with V and J; all others were non-productive. CDR3 was defined by IMGT convention, running from the second conserved V-encoded cysteine to the conserved J-encoded phenylalanine. In an earlier analysis of around 540 of the donors, sequences lacking an unambiguous match to a single V gene segment were excluded. In an earlier analysis of a few hundred of the donors, a V segment was called functional when productive rearrangements were above 56.7%, and segregating when the standard deviation between donors exceeded 5%. A statistical classification framework was developed to diagnose cytomegalovirus status using the catalog of TCR beta chain sequences. A later analysis assigned V and J genes by comparing TCR nucleotide sequences with IMGT/GENE-DB human TR gene sequences. In a later analysis, CDR3 sequences and most-parsimonious VDJ recombination scenarios were assigned using the TCRdist pipeline. In a later analysis, each TCR beta chain was defined by its CDR3 amino acid sequence together with its V-gene family, and reads lacking a unique V-gene family were excluded. In a later analysis, a few hundred highly shared, low-generation-probability nucleotide sequences were removed to address suspected cross-contamination and a sequencing artifact. In a later analysis, a clonal expansion index for each public chain was calculated from normalized within-repertoire ranks of inferred template counts. In a later analysis, generation probabilities were computed using a VDJ recombination model fitted to out-of-frame rearrangements, and the results were checked against IGoR. A later analysis scored TCR-TCR, TCR-HLA and TCR-CMV co-occurrence with hypergeometric tests, applying a repertoire-size bias correction to TCR pairs. To estimate false discovery rates, a later analysis permuted the HLA or CMV assignments 20 times. In a later analysis, co-occurring TCRs were grouped using DBSCAN, and TCRdist sequence similarity was added for clustering within HLA-allele-positive subsets. Repertoires with fewer than 30,000 or more than 120,000 public chains were left out of co-occurrence clustering, as were a handful of repertoires with anomalous nucleotide sharing. This is the immuneACCESS table as TCRdb keeps it, with only in-frame sequences that have V and J called. A part of the clones is gone; compared with another copy, unresolved V genes explain less than half, and the rest is unexplained. V and J calls and clone size are given by that table; D and trimming were obtained from the DNA. The sample includes approximately 100,000 clones, with roughly 60% observed a single time. The top ten clones comprise about 2.3% of the sample.

The cohort comprised several hundred healthy bone marrow donors. All cohort members were sampled while nominally healthy, although unrecorded immune exposures were likely present. CMV serostatus was recorded as positive for just under 300 and negative for about 50% of the roughly 670 cohort members, whereas no CMV serostatus was recorded for the donor in question. Every donor gave a peripheral blood sample, and the peripheral blood mononuclear cells from that sample were used for TCR beta sequencing. Genomic DNA extraction from the blood cell samples was performed with the Qiagen DNeasy Blood Extraction Kit.

The clonotype originates from a human donor in good health. Sequencing used PBMCs. The chain is encoded by TRBV6-1 joined to TRBJ1-1, and 11 bases in between align with TRBD1. The encoded CDR3 is CASSERRTGGVTEAFF. In nucleotide form, the sequence is TGTGCCAGCAGTGAACGGAGGACAGGGGGCGTCACTGAAGCTTTCTTT.